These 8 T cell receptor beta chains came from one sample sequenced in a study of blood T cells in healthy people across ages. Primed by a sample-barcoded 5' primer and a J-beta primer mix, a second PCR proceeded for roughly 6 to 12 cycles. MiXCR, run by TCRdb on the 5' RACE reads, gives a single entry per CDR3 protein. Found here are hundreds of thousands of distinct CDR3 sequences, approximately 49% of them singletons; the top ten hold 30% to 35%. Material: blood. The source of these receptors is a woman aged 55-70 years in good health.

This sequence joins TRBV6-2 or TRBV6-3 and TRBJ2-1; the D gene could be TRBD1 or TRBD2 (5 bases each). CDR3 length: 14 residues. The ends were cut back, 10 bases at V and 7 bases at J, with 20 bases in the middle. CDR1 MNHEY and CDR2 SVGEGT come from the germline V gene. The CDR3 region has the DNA TGTGCCATCCGTTCCGGGACGCGGTGGAATGAGCAGTTCTTC. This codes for CAIRSGTRWNEQFF.

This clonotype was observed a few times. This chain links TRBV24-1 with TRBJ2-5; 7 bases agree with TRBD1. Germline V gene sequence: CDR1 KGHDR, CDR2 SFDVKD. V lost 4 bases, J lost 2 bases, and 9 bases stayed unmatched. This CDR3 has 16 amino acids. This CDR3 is CATSDPVLDRQETQYF. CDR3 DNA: TGTGCCACCAGTGACCCCGTTCTGGACAGGCAAGAGACCCAGTACTTC.

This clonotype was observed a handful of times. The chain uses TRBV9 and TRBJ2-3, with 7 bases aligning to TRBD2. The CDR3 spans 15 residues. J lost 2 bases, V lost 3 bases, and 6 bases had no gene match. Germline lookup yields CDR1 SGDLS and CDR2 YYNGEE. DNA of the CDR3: TGTGCCAGCAGCGACCGGGACTATGACACAGATACGCAGTATTTT. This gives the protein CASSDRDYDTDTQYF.

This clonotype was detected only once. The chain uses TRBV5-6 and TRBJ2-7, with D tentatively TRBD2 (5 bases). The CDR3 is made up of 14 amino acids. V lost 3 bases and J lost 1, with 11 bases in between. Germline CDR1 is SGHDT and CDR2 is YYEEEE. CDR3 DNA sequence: TGTGCCAGCAGCTCCTTGGGAGAGTCCTACGAGCAGTACTTC. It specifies CASSSLGESYEQYF.

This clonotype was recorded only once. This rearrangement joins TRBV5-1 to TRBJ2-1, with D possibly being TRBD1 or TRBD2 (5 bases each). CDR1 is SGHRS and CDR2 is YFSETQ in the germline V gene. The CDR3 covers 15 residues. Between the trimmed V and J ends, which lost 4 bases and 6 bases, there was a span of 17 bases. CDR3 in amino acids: CASSRGPSNANEQFF. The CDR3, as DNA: TGCGCCAGCAGCCGGGGACCTTCCAATGCCAATGAGCAGTTCTTC.

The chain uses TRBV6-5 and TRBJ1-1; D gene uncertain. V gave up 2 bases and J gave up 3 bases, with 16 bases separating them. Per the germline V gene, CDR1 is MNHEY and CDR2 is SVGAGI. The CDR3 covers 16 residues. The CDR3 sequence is CASSYGRVRADTEAFF. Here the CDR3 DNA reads TGTGCCAGCAGTTACGGCCGGGTTCGAGCCGACACTGAAGCTTTCTTT.

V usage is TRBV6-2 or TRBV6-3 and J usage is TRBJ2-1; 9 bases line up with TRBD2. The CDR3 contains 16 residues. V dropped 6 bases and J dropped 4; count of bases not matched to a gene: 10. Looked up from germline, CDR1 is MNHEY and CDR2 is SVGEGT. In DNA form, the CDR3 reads TGTGCCAGCAGCGGACAGCTAGCGGGAAATTACAATGAGCAGTTCTTC. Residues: CASSGQLAGNYNEQFF.

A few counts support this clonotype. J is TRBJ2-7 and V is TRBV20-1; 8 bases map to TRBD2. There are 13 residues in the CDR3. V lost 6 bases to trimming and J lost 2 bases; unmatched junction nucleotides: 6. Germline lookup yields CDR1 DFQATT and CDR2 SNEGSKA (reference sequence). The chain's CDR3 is CSARTAGAYEQYF. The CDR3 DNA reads TGCAGTGCGAGGACAGCGGGGGCCTACGAGCAGTACTTC.